Shown below are 12 T cell receptor beta chains from a single sample sequenced in a study of OX40 agonist ivuxolimab in advanced cancers. Repertoires were generated with immunoSEQ multiplex PCR, while TCRdb's copy carries only in-frame clones and drops some. The table has 15,000 to 25,000 clones, 83% seen once. The specimen was CD4+ or CD8+ T cells sorted from blood, collected in a trial of the OX40 agonist ivuxolimab. These receptors were taken from an adult with an advanced solid tumor such as melanoma, head and neck, liver or kidney cancer.

The chain recombines TRBV4-2 with TRBJ2-7; TRBD2 aligns across 7 bases. V lost 4 bases and J lost 1; bases outside the gene matches: 10. Germline CDR1 LGHNA, CDR2 YNFKEQ. The CDR3 length is 16 residues. CDR3 coding DNA: TGTGCCAGCAGCCTTGCCCTCAGCGGGGATTCCTACGAGCAGTACTTC. It is translated as CASSLALSGDSYEQYF.

The chain is built from TRBV18 and TRBJ1-2; 7 nucleotides align to TRBD1. The CDR3 spans 14 residues. V was clipped by 5 bases and J by 1 base; unmatched bases: 4. The germline V gene encodes CDR1 KGHSH and CDR2 LQKENI. The CDR3 loop is CASSIQGNNYGYTF. As DNA, the CDR3 is TGTGCCAGCTCAATACAGGGGAATAACTATGGCTACACCTTC.

This sequence joins TRBV9 and TRBJ1-2; tentatively, D is TRBD1 (6 bases). Deletions cut 3 bases from V and 2 bases from J, with 11 bases between. This CDR3 has 14 residues. Germline lookup yields CDR1 SGDLS and CDR2 YYNGEE. CDR3 amino acids: CASSARQDNYGYTF. The CDR3 bases are TGTGCCAGCAGCGCTCGACAGGACAACTATGGCTACACCTTC.

The chain links TRBV4-1 to TRBJ2-5; 15 bases align to TRBD2. The J call may be in error: the DNA end matches TRBJ2-7 better. Germline assignment: CDR1 MGHRA and CDR2 YSYEKL. CDR3 length: 16 amino acids. CDR3 residues: CASSQGTSGGTYEQYF. The CDR3 DNA sequence: TGCGCCAGCAGCCAGGGGACTAGCGGGGGGACCTACGAGCAGTACTTC.

V and J are TRBV7-3 and TRBJ2-5; D is uncertain. Germline V gene data show CDR1 as SGHTA and CDR2 as FQGTGA. The CDR3 runs to 14 residues. Trimming left V 0 bases short and J 5 bases short, with 10 bases between. The CDR3 reads CASSLTSWGETQYF. In DNA, the CDR3 is TGTGCCAGCAGCTTAACGTCGTGGGGTGAGACCCAGTACTTC.

J is TRBJ2-7 and V is TRBV9; 10 bases line up with TRBD1. V lost 4 bases, J lost 4 bases, and 2 bases stayed unmatched. Germline values: CDR1 SGDLS, CDR2 YYNGEE. The CDR3 consists of 13 residues. The CDR3 sequence: CASSPGQGYEQYF. CDR3 bases: TGTGCCAGCAGCCCGGGACAGGGGTACGAGCAGTACTTC.

V is TRBV4-1 and J is TRBJ1-2; no definite D call. V was shortened by 2 bases and J by 11 bases, with 9 bases between the two germline ends. This CDR3 spans 11 amino acids. Germline CDR1 MGHRA, CDR2 YSYEKL. The CDR3 loop reads CASSQSGFYTF. The DNA for the CDR3 is TGCGCCAGCAGCCAAAGCGGGTTTTACACCTTC.

The genes are TRBV6-1 and TRBJ2-1, with D perhaps TRBD2 (7 bases). The CDR3 runs 16 residues. Trimming took off 3 bases at V and 2 bases at J, with 14 bases between the two ends. Looked up from germline, CDR1 is MNHNS and CDR2 is SASEGT. The CDR3 loop is CASSDGRGAPYNEQFF. CDR3 coding DNA: TGTGCCAGCAGTGATGGTCGGGGGGCCCCCTACAATGAGCAGTTCTTC.

The J gene is TRBJ2-1, the V gene TRBV7-3, with D maybe TRBD1 (6 bases). This CDR3 is 13 amino acids long. Germline V gives CDR1 SGHTA, CDR2 FQGTGA. The V and J ends lost 4 bases and 3 bases respectively, with 7 bases between them. The CDR3 sequence is CASSWDNYNEQFF. CDR3 sequence (DNA): TGTGCCAGCAGCTGGGACAACTACAATGAGCAGTTCTTC.

By frequency in the sample, this clone is medium-sized. The chain recombines TRBV7-9 with TRBJ2-7, with D perhaps matching TRBD1 (6 bases). The V gene lost 6 bases and the J gene lost 7 bases, with 19 bases spanning the gap. The CDR3 runs 14 residues. CDR1 and CDR2 (germline): SEHNR, FQNEAQ (reference sequence). DNA of the CDR3: TGTGCCAGCAGTTACGCAGGGGAATCGGTGGAGCAGTACTTC. Protein sequence: CASSYAGESVEQYF.

V and J are TRBV28 and TRBJ1-2; D not resolved. The germline V and J ends were trimmed by 6 bases and 4 bases, with 9 bases remaining between them. The CDR3 has 12 amino acids. Looked up from germline, CDR1 is MDHEN and CDR2 is SYDVKM. The CDR3 spells CASRLMAYGYTF. CDR3 bases: TGTGCCAGCAGACTTATGGCCTATGGCTACACCTTC.

The chain joins TRBV6-1 to TRBJ2-5, with D perhaps TRBD2 (5 bases). Germline loops: CDR1 MNHNS, CDR2 SASEGT. V lost 0 bases to trimming and J lost 5 bases, with 16 bases between them. The CDR3 runs to 16 residues. This chain's CDR3 is CASSEAGVGVYETQYF. As DNA, the CDR3 is TGTGCCAGCAGTGAAGCTGGGGTCGGGGTTTACGAGACCCAGTACTTC.